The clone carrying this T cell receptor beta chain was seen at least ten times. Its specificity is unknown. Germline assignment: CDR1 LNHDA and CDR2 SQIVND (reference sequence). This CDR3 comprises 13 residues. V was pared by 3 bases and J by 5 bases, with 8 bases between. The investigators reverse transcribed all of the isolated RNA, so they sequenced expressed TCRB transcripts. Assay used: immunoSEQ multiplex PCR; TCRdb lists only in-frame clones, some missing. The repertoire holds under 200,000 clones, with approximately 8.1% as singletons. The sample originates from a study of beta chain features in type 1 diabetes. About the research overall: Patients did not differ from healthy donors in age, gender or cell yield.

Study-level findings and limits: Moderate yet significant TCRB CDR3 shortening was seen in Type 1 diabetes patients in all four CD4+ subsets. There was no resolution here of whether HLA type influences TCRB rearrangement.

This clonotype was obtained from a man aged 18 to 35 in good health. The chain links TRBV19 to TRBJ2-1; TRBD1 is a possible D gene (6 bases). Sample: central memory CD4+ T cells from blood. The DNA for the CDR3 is TGTGCCAGTAGTATCGGACAGAACAATGAGCAGTTCTTC. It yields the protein CASSIGQNNEQFF.